Reported below is one TCR beta chain. The data belong to a study of blood T cell repertoires in COVID-19. About the research overall: The United States, Italy and Spain provided the acute and convalescent COVID-19 samples.

The CDR3 has 16 residues. Trimming cost V 6 bases and J 4 bases, with 21 bases left between them. Germline CDR1 reads SNHLY; CDR2 reads FYNNEI. In the original analysis: Estimates of nucleated cell counts were drawn from the amplification of reference gene primers. Profiling relied on immunoSEQ multiplex PCR, and the TCRdb table lists in-frame clones only, not all of them. Clone size and V and J calls were adopted from that table, with D and trimming inferred from the DNA. The profile shows approximately 210,000 clones, around four fifths of them singletons. The rearrangement uses TRBV2 and TRBJ1-1; D is perhaps TRBD1 (5 bases). What was sequenced was peripheral blood. The TCR originated in a human donor in a cohort sampled during active COVID-19. CDR3 loop: CASRRDTGSVATEAFF. CDR3 nucleotides: TGTGCCAGCAGGAGAGATACAGGTTCGGTGGCCACTGAAGCTTTCTTT.